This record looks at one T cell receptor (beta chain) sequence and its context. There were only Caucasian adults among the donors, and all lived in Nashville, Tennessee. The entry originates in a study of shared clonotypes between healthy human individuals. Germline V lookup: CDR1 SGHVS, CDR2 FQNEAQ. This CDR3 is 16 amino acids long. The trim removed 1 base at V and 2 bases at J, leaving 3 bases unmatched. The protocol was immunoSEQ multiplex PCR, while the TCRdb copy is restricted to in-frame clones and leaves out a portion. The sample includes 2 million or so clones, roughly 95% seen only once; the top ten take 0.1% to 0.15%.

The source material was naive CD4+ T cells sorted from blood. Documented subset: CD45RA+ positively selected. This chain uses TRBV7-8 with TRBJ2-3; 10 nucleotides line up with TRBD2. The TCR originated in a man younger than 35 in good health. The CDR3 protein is CASSLGTSGVTDTQYF. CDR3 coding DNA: TGTGCCAGCAGCTTAGGAACTAGCGGGGTCACAGATACGCAGTATTTT. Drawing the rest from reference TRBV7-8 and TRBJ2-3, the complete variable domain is GAGVSQSPRYKVAKRGQDVALRCDPISGHVSLFWYQQALGQGPEFLTYFQNEAQLDKSGLPSDRFFAERPEGSVSTLKIQRTQQEDSAVYLCASSLGTSGVTDTQYFGPGTRLTVL.